This paragraph reports one T cell receptor beta chain. The antigen is undetermined. The CDR3 has 13 residues. J gave up 3 bases and V 10 bases, and 6 bases lay outside the gene matches. The germline gives CDR1 LNHDA, CDR2 SQIVND (reference sequence). The repertoire was sequenced with immunoSEQ multiplex PCR; TCRdb's copy has only in-frame clones and lacks some. The sample consists of some 100,000 clones, 75% to 95% of them appearing once. The sample comes from a study of OX40 agonist ivuxolimab in advanced cancers. Regarding the study as a whole: Dose levels from 0.1 to 3.0 mg/kg saw CD4+ and CD8+ blood T cells expand clonally by week 6. Expansion of clones was among the lowest in partial responders at 0.1-3.0 mg/kg.

The rearrangement links TRBV19 to TRBJ1-5, with 7 positions matching TRBD1. The sample was CD4+ or CD8+ T cells sorted from blood, taken in a trial of the OX40 agonist ivuxolimab. The receptor comes from an adult with an advanced solid tumor such as melanoma, head and neck, liver or kidney cancer. The CDR3 nucleotides are TGTGCCACAAGGGACAGTTACAATCAGCCCCAGCATTTT. As protein: CATRDSYNQPQHF.